Detailed here is one TCR beta chain. Its antigen is unknown. The roughly 120-subject validation cohort, separate from the approximately 660-subject first cohort, included the donors. Produced via immunoSEQ multiplex PCR; TCRdb's table is partial and in-frame only. The repertoire holds 300,000 to 350,000 clones, with 88% as singletons. Germline V gene lookup returns CDR1 SEHNR and CDR2 FQNEAQ (reference sequence). This CDR3 is 15 amino acids long. Trimming stripped 6 bases from V and 1 base from J, with 12 bases between. The sample comes from a study of cytomegalovirus exposure and HLA in healthy donors. General study findings and limits: With high specificity and sensitivity, the classifier reportedly diagnosed cytomegalovirus status.

V is TRBV7-9 and J is TRBJ2-2, with D maybe TRBD1 (6 bases). The TCR comes from a man under 40 in good health and CMV-seronegative. Material for sequencing was PBMCs. This chain's CDR3 is CASSRPGQNTGELFF. The DNA for the CDR3 is TGTGCCAGCAGTCGCCCGGGACAGAACACCGGGGAGCTGTTTTTT. Complete variable domain (other parts from reference TRBV7-9 and TRBJ2-2): DTGVSQNPRHKITKRGQNVTFRCDPISEHNRLYWYRQTLGQGPEFLTYFQNEAQLEKSRLLSDRFSAERPKGSFSTLEIQRTEQGDSAMYLCASSRPGQNTGELFFGEGSRLTVL.